This T cell receptor beta chain was documented in a study of cytomegalovirus exposure and HLA in healthy donors. General observations from the study: Most subjects' HLA-A and HLA-B alleles were reportedly predicted from TCR beta sequences.

The PCR ran on 60 Vbeta and 13 Jbeta primers. Only in-frame clones appear in the TCRdb table, and some are missing; sequencing was by immunoSEQ multiplex PCR. In the table there are tens of thousands of clones, around three fifths of which are singletons. This clone occurred a few times. The target antigen is unknown. The CDR3 is made up of 16 amino acids. The V end lost 0 bases, the J end lost 2 bases, and 14 bases lay between the germline ends. Germline V gene lookup returns CDR1 LNHNV and CDR2 YYDKDF (reference sequence). Each donor was healthy, and each was a bone marrow donor. Sequencing input: PBMCs. The receptor was derived from a boy aged 10-17 years in good health and CMV-seropositive. The chain has TRBV15 and TRBJ2-7; no clear D. The DNA of the CDR3 is TGTGCCACCAGCAGAGATTCATGGAACAGCACCTACGAGCAGTACTTC. Amino acid sequence: CATSRDSWNSTYEQYF.